This T cell receptor beta chain was captured in a study of cytomegalovirus exposure and HLA in healthy donors. Germline V lookup: CDR1 LNHDA, CDR2 SQIVND (reference sequence). With 7 bases removed from V and 9 bases from J, the gap between germline ends came to 19 bases. This CDR3 contains 15 residues. The PCR used 60 Vbeta and 13 Jbeta primers. The data were produced by immunoSEQ multiplex PCR, yet TCRdb's version contains in-frame clones alone and is incomplete. The table has under 200,000 clones, around 78% seen once; the top ten hold about 1.9%. Regarding the study as a whole: It was reported in a later analysis that an Asian-associated ancestry cluster showed fewer N-insertions than the approximately 670-donor mean.

About this clone: What it binds is not known.

Sequenced sample: PBMCs. The V and J genes are TRBV19 and TRBJ1-6; possible D gene TRBD1, 6 bases. The clonotype comes from a man aged 25-45 years in good health and CMV-seronegative. CDR3 protein: CASTPWGPVSSPLHF. CDR3 coding DNA: TGTGCCAGTACGCCCTGGGGGCCGGTCTCTTCACCCCTCCACTTT.